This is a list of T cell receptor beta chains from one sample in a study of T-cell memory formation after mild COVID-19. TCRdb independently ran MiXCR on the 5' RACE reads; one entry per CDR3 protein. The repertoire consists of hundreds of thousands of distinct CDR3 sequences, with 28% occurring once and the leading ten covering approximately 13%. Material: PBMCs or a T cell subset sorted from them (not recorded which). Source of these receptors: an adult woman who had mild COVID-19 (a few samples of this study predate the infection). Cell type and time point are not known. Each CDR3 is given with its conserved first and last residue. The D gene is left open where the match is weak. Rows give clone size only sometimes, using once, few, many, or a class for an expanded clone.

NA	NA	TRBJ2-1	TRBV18	CASSPDRDLEQFF	TGTGCCAGCTCACCAGACCGGGACTTAGAGCAGTTCTTC
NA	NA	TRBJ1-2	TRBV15	CATSREGGRLYGYTF	TGTGCCACCAGCAGAGAAGGGGGACGGCTCTATGGCTACACCTTC
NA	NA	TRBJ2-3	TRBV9	CASSGSLWGRRTDTQYF	TGTGCCAGCAGCGGGTCTTTATGGGGGAGACGCACAGATACGCAGTATTTT
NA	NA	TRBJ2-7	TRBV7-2	CASSLDPGPFSYEQYF	TGTGCCAGCAGCTTAGATCCGGGACCCTTCTCCTACGAGCAGTACTTC
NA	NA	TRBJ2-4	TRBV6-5	CASSYSGSKAKNIQYF	TGTGCCAGCAGTTACTCGGGGAGCAAGGCCAAAAACATTCAGTACTTC
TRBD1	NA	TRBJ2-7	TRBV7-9	CAGTGAGYEQYF	TGTGCCGGGACAGGAGCCGGGTACGAGCAGTACTTC
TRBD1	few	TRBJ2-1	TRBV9	CASSVGTGRRTYNEQFF	TGTGCCAGCAGCGTAGGGACAGGGAGGAGGACCTACAATGAGCAGTTCTTC
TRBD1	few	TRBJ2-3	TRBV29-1	CSVRGQDGTQYF	TGCAGCGTTCGAGGACAGGACGGTACGCAGTATTTT
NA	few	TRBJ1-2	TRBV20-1	CSASGRRGGYTF	TGCAGTGCTAGCGGCAGGAGGGGAGGCTACACCTTC
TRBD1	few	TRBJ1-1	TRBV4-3	CASSRGQGRTEAFF	TGCGCCAGCAGCCGAGGACAGGGTAGGACTGAAGCTTTCTTT